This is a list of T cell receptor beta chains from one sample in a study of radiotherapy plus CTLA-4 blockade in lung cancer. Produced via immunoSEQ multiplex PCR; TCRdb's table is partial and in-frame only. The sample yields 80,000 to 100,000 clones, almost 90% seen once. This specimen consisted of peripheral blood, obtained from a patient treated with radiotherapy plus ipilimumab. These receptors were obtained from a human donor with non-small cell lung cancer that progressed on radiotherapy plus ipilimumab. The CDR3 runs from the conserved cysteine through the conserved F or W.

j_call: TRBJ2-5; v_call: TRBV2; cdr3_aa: CASRRRVAQETQYF
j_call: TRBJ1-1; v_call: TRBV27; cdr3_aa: CASSFGPRAEAFF
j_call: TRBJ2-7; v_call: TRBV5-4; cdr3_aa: CASSLASNSYEQYF
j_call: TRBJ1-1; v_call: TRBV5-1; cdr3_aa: CASSLGRPLMNTEAFF
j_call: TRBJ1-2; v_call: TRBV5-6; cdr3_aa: CASSAGTLGIYGYTF
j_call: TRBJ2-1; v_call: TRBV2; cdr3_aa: CASSDGVGYNEQFF
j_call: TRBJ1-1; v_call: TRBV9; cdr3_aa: CASSVAGGALSQNTEAFF
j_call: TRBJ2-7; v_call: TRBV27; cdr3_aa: CASSSGLSGLSGAYEQYF
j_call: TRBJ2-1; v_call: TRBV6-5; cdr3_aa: CASRGSYNEQFF
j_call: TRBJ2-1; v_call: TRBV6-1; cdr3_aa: CASKEGGSYNEQFF
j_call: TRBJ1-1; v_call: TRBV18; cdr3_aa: CASSPQVSEAFF
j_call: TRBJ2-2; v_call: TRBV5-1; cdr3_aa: CASSWGLAQNTGELFF
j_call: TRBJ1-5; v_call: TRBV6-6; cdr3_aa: CASIPGQGYQPQHF
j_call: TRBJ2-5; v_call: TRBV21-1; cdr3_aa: CASSMGWAGKVETQYF
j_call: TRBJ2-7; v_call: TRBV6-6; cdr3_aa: CASTSGVESSYEQYF
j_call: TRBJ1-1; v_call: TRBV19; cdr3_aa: CASSIDPKSMNTEAFF
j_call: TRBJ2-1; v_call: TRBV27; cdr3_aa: CASKKPSGRAGEQFF
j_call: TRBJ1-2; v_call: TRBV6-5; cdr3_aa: CASSYSGSNYGYTF
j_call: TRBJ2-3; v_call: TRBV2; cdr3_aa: CASSVRDTQYF
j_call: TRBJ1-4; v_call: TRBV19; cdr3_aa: CATRNRATNEKLFF
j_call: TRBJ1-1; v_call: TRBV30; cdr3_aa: CACRQGMNTEAFF
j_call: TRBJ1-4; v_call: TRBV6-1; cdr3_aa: CASSEGQARPFNEKLFF
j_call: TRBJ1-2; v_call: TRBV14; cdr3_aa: CASSDDEFLSQGYTF
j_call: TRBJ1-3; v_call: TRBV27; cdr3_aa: CASSLSSEGPSGGNTIYF
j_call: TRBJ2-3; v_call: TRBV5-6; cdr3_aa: CASSWAGLRADTQYF
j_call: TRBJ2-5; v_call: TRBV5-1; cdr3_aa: CASRRSGSGLQETQYF
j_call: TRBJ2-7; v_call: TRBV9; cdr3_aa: CASSVGFRVTNEQYF
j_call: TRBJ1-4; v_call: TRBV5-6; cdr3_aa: CASSLGGFGSTNEKLFF
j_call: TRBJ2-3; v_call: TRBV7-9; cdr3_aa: CASSTTSGSTDTQYF
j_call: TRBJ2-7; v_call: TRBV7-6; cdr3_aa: CASSRSAPDEQYF
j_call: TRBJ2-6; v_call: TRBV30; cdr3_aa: CAWSVGVTSGANVLTF
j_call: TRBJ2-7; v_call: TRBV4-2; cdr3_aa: CASSQESGQGSYEQYF